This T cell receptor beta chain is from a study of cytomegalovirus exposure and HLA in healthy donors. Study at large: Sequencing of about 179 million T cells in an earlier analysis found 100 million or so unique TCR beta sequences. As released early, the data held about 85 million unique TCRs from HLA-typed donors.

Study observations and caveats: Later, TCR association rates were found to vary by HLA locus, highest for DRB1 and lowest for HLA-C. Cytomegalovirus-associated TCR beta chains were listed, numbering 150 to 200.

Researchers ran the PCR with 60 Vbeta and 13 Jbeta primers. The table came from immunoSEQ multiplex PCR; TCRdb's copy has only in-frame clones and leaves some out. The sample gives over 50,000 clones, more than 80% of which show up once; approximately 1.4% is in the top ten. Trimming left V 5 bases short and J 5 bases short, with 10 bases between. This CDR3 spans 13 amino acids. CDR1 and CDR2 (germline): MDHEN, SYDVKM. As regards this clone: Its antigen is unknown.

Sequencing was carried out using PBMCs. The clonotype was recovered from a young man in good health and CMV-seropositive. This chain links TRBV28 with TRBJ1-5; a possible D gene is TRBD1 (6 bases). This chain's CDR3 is CASSPRGDQPQHF. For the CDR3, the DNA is TGTGCCAGCAGTCCCAGGGGAGATCAGCCCCAGCATTTT. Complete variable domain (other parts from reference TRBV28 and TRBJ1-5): DVKVTQSSRYLVKRTGEKVFLECVQDMDHENMFWYRQDPGLGLRLIYFSYDVKMKEKGDIPEGYSVSREKKERFSLILESASTNQTSMYLCASSPRGDQPQHFGDGTRLSIL.